The 20 T cell receptor beta chains listed next were all sequenced from one sample in a study of blood T cell repertoires in COVID-19. TCRdb's copy holds only in-frame clones and misses some; the assay was immunoSEQ multiplex PCR. The sample has a few hundred thousand clones, over 75% seen once. The specimen sequenced was PBMCs or T cells enriched from blood (not recorded which). These receptors were taken from a woman aged 18-29 years who had been exposed to COVID-19.

This rearrangement joins TRBV11-3 to TRBJ2-7, with 9 nucleotides matching TRBD1. Germline CDR1 is SGHNT and CDR2 is YENEEA. V gave up 4 bases and J gave up 0 bases; unmatched junction bases: 4. This CDR3 region has 15 residues. The CDR3 DNA follows: TGTGCCAGCAGCTCCCGGGACAGGGTCTCCTACGAGCAGTACTTC. Protein sequence: CASSSRDRVSYEQYF.

This rearrangement joins TRBV4-2 to TRBJ1-2; 9 nucleotides agree with TRBD1. The CDR3 spans 15 residues. Germline V gene sequence: CDR1 LGHNA, CDR2 YNFKEQ. V trimming: 0 bases; J trimming: 5 bases; junction bases outside the gene matches: 4. The CDR3 here is CASSQDPQGAYGYTF. The CDR3 DNA reads TGTGCCAGCAGCCAAGACCCACAGGGGGCTTATGGCTACACCTTC.

The CDR3 nucleotides read TGCGCCAGCACCGCGGACTCTGGGGCCAACGTCCTGACTTTC. Its translation: CASTADSGANVLTF. The V and J genes are TRBV5-1 and TRBJ2-6; D uncertain. Trimming removed 6 bases at V and 0 bases at J, with 7 bases between. This CDR3 contains 14 residues. CDR1 and CDR2 from the germline V gene are SGHRS and YFSETQ.

The chain recombines TRBV21-1 with TRBJ2-4; the DNA was not used to check the table's D call, TRBD2. TRBV21-1 is given as a pseudogene. The CDR3 extends over 17 amino acids. As DNA, the CDR3 is TGTGCCAGCAGCAAAGGGTCTGTGGCGGCTGAGGAAAACATTCAGTACTTC. Encoded protein: CASSKGSVAAEENIQYF.

With respect to this clone: Other DNA sequences within the sample encode an identical CDR3. V and J are TRBV13 and TRBJ2-7; D is ambiguous. CDR1 and CDR2 from the germline V gene are PRHDT and FYEKMQ (reference sequence). V was pared by 5 bases and J by 2 bases, with 13 bases between. This CDR3 is 14 amino acids long. CDR3 in amino acids: CASSDGLAPYEQYF. The DNA of the CDR3 is TGTGCCAGCAGCGACGGATTAGCCCCCTACGAGCAGTACTTC.

This clone was recorded a few times. CDR3 sequence reads: CASSFTGGGEPEQYF. The CDR3 nucleotides read TGCGCCAGCAGCTTCACAGGGGGCGGGGAGCCCGAGCAGTACTTC. The chain has TRBV5-1 and TRBJ2-7; 9 bases line up with TRBD1. From germline, CDR1 is SGHRS and CDR2 YFSETQ. The J segment lost 6 bases and the V segment lost 2 bases, leaving 9 bases of the junction unmatched. This CDR3 has 15 amino acids.

The chain recombines TRBV3-1 (or the pseudogene TRBV3-2) with TRBJ1-6; TRBD1 matches 9 bases. V lost 4 bases to trimming and J lost 9 bases; unmatched junction nucleotides: 13. This CDR3 comprises 17 residues. Germline-derived CDR1 and CDR2 are LGHDT and YNNKEL (reference sequence). The chain's CDR3 is CASSPPGTGRKLSPLHF. The CDR3 coding sequence is TGTGCCAGCAGCCCCCCCGGGACAGGGAGGAAACTTTCACCCCTCCACTTT.

The CDR3 nucleotides read TGTGCCAGCAGCGTAGTCGGGCGGGGGCCAGATACGCAGTATTTT. This translates into CASSVVGRGPDTQYF. This chain joins TRBV9 and TRBJ2-3; possibly TRBD2 for D (7 bases). The V gene's germline CDR1 is SGDLS and CDR2 YYNGEE. There are 15 residues in the CDR3. Deletions cut 0 bases from V and 4 bases from J, with 12 bases between.

This chain links TRBV19 with TRBJ1-2; D ambiguous. The CDR3 has 14 residues. Per germline, CDR1 LNHDA and CDR2 SQIVND (reference sequence). The V end was cut by 3 bases, the J end by 4 bases, with 12 bases between. CDR3 in amino acids: CASSILGGGYGYTF. DNA of the CDR3: TGTGCCAGTAGTATCCTAGGCGGTGGCTATGGCTACACCTTC.

CDR3 region: CASSFRSGGRETQYF. The CDR3 nucleotides are TGTGCCAGCAGTTTTCGGTCAGGGGGCCGGGAGACCCAGTACTTC. J is TRBJ2-5 and V is TRBV28; 8 bases are a match to TRBD1. The CDR3 has 15 residues. The ends lost 3 bases at V and 5 bases at J; junction bases unmatched: 8. CDR1 and CDR2 (germline): MDHEN, SYDVKM.

This chain joins TRBV27 and TRBJ1-2, with 7 positions matching TRBD1. The trim removed 5 bases at V and 3 bases at J, leaving 9 bases unmatched. Germline-derived CDR1 and CDR2 are MNHEY and SMNVEV (reference sequence). This CDR3 has 15 amino acids. The CDR3 coding sequence is TGTGCCAGCAGTGCACAACAGGGGCGGGACTATGGCTACACCTTC. Its translation: CASSAQQGRDYGYTF.

V gene TRBV11-1 combines with J gene TRBJ2-7, with TRBD1 matching 9 bases. J was trimmed by 2 bases and V by 6 bases; bases with no gene match: 2. Germline V gene data show CDR1 as SGHAT and CDR2 as FQDESV (reference sequence). The CDR3 contains 13 residues. The CDR3 is CASRGTGTYEQYF. The CDR3 region has the DNA TGTGCCAGCAGGGGGACAGGGACCTACGAGCAGTACTTC.

The chain couples TRBV7-6 to TRBJ1-4, with 8 bases lining up with TRBD1. Germline values: CDR1 SGHVS, CDR2 FNYEAQ. Trimming took 1 base from V and 6 from J; bases not matched to a gene: 4. CDR3 length: 15 amino acids. The CDR3 spells CASSLGAGGYEKLFF. The CDR3 coding sequence is TGTGCCAGCAGCTTAGGTGCAGGGGGCTATGAAAAACTGTTTTTT.

This clone was counted only a few times. This chain joins TRBV5-6 and TRBJ2-7, with 10 nucleotides matching TRBD1. Germline V gives CDR1 SGHDT, CDR2 YYEEEE. CDR3 length: 13 amino acids. V trimming: 3 bases; J trimming: 11 bases; junction bases outside the gene matches: 8. DNA of the CDR3: TGTGCCAGCAGCTCCGGGACAGGGGAGAACAAGTACTTC. Amino acid sequence: CASSSGTGENKYF.

The gene calls are TRBV30 and TRBJ1-5; D unclear. CDR3 size: 13 residues. Germline lookup yields CDR1 GTSNPN and CDR2 SVGIG (reference sequence). In DNA form, the CDR3 reads TGTGCATATGCTCGGGGAGGCAATCAGCCCCAGCATTTT. Its translation: CAYARGGNQPQHF. Full variable domain (outside the CDR3, taken from reference TRBV30 and TRBJ1-5): SQTIHQWPATLVQPVGSPLSLECTVEGTSNPNLYWYRQAAGRGLQLLFYSVGIGQISSEVPQNLSASRPQDRQFILSSKKLLLSDSGFYLCAYARGGNQPQHFGDGTRLSIL.

The chain links TRBV28 to TRBJ2-3; 7 nucleotides agree with TRBD1. Looked up from germline, CDR1 is MDHEN and CDR2 is SYDVKM. With V trimmed by 8 bases and J by 2 bases, 4 bases remained unmatched. CDR3 length: 13 amino acids. CDR3 loop: CASGTVPTDTQYF. The CDR3 nucleotides read TGTGCCAGCGGGACAGTTCCCACAGATACGCAGTATTTT. The full variable domain, with the rest looked up from reference TRBV28 and TRBJ2-3, is DVKVTQSSRYLVKRTGEKVFLECVQDMDHENMFWYRQDPGLGLRLIYFSYDVKMKEKGDIPEGYSVSREKKERFSLILESASTNQTSMYLCASGTVPTDTQYFGPGTRLTVL.

This clone was seen a few times. The chain uses TRBV18 and TRBJ1-3, with 8 bases lining up with TRBD1. This CDR3 contains 15 residues. Germline trimming cut 5 bases from V and 2 bases from J; bases unmatched to any gene: 5. The germline V gene has CDR1 KGHSH and CDR2 LQKENI. This chain's CDR3 is CASSVGTGPGNTIYF. Here the CDR3 DNA reads TGTGCCAGCTCAGTAGGGACAGGTCCTGGAAACACCATATATTTT.

The V gene is TRBV10-3, the J gene TRBJ1-5, with TRBD1 identical over 7 bases. CDR1 and CDR2 from the germline V gene are ENHRY and SYGVKD. The V segment lost 5 bases and the J segment 5 bases; nucleotides outside the gene matches: 9. The CDR3 length is 15 residues. The chain's CDR3 is CAISSRQGGDQPQHF. In DNA, the CDR3 is TGTGCCATCAGTTCAAGACAGGGTGGTGATCAGCCCCAGCATTTT.

V gene TRBV7-8 combines with J gene TRBJ1-5, with 12 bases fitting TRBD1. V dropped 5 bases and J dropped 3; count of bases not matched to a gene: 5. The CDR3 sequence is 16 residues long. Germline V lookup: CDR1 SGHVS, CDR2 FQNEAQ. Here the CDR3 reads CASSLGTGGNNQPQHF. The CDR3 DNA sequence: TGTGCCAGCAGCCTGGGGACAGGGGGCAACAATCAGCCCCAGCATTTT.

A single count supports this clone. The chain joins TRBV11-2 to TRBJ1-4; 10 nucleotides align to TRBD1. The CDR3 totals 16 residues. Germline trimming cut 5 bases from V and 7 bases from J; bases unmatched to any gene: 10. Germline V gives CDR1 SGHAT, CDR2 FQNNGV. The CDR3 reads CASSVRTGGGSEKLFF. CDR3 DNA: TGTGCCAGCAGCGTCAGGACAGGGGGTGGGAGTGAAAAACTGTTTTTT.